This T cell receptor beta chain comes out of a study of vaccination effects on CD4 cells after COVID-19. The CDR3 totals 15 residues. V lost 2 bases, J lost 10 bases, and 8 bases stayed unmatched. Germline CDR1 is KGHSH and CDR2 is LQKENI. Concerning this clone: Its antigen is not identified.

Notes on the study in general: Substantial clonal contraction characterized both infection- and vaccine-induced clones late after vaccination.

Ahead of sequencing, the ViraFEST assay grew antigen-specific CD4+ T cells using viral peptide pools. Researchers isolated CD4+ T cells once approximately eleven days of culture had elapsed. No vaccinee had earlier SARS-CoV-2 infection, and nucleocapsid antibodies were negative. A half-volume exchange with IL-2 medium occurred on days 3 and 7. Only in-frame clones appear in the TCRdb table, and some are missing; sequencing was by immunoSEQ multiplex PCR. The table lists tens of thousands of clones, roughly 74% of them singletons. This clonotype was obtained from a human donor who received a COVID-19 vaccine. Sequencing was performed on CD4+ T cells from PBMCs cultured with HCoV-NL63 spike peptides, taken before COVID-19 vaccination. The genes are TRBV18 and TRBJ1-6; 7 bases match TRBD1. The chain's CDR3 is CASSPGQGEGSPLHF. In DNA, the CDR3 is TGTGCCAGCTCACCAGGGCAGGGGGAGGGATCACCCCTCCACTTT.